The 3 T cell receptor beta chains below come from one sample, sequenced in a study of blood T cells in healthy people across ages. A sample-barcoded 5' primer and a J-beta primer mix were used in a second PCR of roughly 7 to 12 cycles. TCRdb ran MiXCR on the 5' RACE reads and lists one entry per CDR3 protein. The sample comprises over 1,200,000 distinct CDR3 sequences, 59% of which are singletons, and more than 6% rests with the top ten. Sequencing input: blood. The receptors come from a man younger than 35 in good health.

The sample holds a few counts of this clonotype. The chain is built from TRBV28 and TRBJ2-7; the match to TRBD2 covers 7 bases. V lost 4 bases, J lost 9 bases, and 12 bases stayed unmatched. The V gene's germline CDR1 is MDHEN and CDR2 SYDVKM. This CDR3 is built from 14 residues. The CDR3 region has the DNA TGTGCCAGCAGTTCAGTGCGACTCAGGGAGGGGCAGTACTTC. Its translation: CASSSVRLREGQYF.

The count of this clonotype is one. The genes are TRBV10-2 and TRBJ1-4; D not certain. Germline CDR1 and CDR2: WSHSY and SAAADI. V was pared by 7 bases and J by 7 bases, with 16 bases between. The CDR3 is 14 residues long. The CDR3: CASNVGGRGEKLFF. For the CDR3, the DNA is TGCGCCAGCAATGTAGGCGGACGGGGTGAAAAACTGTTTTTT.

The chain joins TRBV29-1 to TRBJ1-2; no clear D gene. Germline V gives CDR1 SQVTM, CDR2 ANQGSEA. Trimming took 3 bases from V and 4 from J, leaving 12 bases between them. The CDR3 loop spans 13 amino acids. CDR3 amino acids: CSVDNGLGYGYTF. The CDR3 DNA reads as TGCAGCGTTGATAACGGTTTGGGCTATGGCTACACCTTC. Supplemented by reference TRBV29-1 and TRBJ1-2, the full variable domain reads SAVISQKPSRDICQRGTSLTIQCQVDSQVTMMFWYRQQPGQSLTLIATANQGSEATYESGFVIDKFPISRPNLTFSTLTVSNMSPEDSSIYLCSVDNGLGYGYTFGSGTRLTVV.